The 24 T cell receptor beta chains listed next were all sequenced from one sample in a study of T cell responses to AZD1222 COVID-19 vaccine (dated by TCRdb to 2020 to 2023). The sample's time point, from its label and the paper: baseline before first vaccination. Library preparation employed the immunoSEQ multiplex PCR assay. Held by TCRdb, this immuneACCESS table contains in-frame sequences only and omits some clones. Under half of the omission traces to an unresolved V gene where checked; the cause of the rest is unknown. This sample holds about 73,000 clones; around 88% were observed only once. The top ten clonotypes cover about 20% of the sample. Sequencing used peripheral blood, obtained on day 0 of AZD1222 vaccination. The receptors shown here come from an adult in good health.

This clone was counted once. This CDR3 reads CASSSSGRISGQFF. In DNA, the CDR3 is TGTGCCAGCAGCTCTTCGGGGCGGATATCGGGGCAGTTCTTC. The V gene is TRBV7-2, the J gene TRBJ2-1; D is possibly TRBD1 or TRBD2 (5 bases each). Deletions cut 4 bases from V and 12 bases from J, with 19 bases between. This CDR3 contains 14 residues. Per the germline V gene, CDR1 is SGHTA and CDR2 is FQGNSA.

For the CDR3, the DNA is TGTGCCAGCAGCCACACGGGACCCTCTGGAAACACCATATATTTT. This translates into CASSHTGPSGNTIYF. The chain carries TRBV3-1 (or the pseudogene TRBV3-2) and TRBJ1-3; tentatively, D is TRBD1 (5 bases). The CDR3 covers 15 residues. V lost 3 bases and J 0 bases, leaving 9 bases between the germline ends. The germline V gene encodes CDR1 LGHDT and CDR2 YNNKEL (reference sequence).

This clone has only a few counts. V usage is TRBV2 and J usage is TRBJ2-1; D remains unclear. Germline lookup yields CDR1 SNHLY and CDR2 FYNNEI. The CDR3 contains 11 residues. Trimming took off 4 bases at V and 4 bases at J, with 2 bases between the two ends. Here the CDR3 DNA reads TGTGCCAGCAGTGGTTACAATGAGCAGTTCTTC. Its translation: CASSGYNEQFF.

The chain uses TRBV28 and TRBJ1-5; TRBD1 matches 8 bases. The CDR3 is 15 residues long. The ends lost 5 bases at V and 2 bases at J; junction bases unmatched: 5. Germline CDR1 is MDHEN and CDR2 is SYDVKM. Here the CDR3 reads CASSIQGAGNQPQHF. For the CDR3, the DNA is TGTGCCAGCAGTATTCAGGGGGCTGGCAATCAGCCCCAGCATTTT.

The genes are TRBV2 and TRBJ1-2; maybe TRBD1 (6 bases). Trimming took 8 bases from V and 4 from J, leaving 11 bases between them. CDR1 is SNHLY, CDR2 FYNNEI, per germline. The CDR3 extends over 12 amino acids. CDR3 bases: TGTGCCAGCGTCGAAGGGGGCTATGGCTACACCTTC. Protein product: CASVEGGYGYTF.

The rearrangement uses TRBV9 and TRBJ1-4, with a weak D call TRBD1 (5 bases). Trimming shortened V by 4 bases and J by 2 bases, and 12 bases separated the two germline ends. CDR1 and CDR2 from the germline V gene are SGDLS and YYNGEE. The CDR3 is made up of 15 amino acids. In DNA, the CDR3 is TGTGCCAGCAGCATCAGTGGGGGGACTAATGAAAAACTGTTTTTT. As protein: CASSISGGTNEKLFF.

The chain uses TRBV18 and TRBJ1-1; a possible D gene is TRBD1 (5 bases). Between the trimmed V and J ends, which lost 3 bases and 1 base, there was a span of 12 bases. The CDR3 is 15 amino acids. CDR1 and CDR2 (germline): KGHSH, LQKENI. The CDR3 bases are TGTGCCAGCTCACCTTCAGGGCAGCAGAACACTGAAGCTTTCTTT. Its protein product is CASSPSGQQNTEAFF.

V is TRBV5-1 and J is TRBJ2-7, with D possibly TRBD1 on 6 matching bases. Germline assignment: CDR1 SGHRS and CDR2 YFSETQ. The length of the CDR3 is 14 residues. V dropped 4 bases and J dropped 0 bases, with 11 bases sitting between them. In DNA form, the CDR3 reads TGCGCCAGCAGCCCCGACAGGATCTCCTACGAGCAGTACTTC. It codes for CASSPDRISYEQYF. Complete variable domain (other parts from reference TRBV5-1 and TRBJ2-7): KAGVTQTPRYLIKTRGQQVTLSCSPISGHRSVSWYQQTPGQGLQFLFEYFSETQRNKGNFPGRFSGRQFSNSRSEMNVSTLELGDSALYLCASSPDRISYEQYFGPGTRLTVT.

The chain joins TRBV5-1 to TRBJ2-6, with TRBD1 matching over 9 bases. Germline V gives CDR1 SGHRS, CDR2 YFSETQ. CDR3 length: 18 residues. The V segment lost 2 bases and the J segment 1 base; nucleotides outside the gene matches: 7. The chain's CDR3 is CASSLSTGGASGANVLTF. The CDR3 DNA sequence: TGCGCCAGCAGCTTATCCACAGGGGGCGCGTCTGGGGCCAACGTCCTGACTTTC.

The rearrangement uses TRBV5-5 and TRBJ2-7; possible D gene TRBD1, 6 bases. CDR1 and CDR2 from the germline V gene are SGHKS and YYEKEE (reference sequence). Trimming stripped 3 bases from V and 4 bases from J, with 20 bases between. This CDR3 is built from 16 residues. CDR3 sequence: CASSSTVGQLGYEQYF. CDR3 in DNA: TGTGCCAGCAGCTCCACGGTCGGACAGCTGGGTTACGAGCAGTACTTC.

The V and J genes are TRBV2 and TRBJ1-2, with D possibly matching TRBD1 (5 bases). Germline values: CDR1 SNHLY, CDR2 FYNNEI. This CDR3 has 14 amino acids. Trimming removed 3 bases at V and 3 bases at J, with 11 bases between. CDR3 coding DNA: TGTGCCAGCAGTGAGGGGGGGTTGGACTATGGCTACACCTTC. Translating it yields CASSEGGLDYGYTF.

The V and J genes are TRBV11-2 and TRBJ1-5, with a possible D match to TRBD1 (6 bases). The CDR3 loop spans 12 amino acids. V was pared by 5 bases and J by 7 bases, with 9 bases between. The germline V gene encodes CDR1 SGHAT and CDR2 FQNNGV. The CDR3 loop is CASSLRGQPQHF. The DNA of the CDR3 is TGTGCCAGCAGCCTAAGGGGGCAGCCCCAGCATTTT.

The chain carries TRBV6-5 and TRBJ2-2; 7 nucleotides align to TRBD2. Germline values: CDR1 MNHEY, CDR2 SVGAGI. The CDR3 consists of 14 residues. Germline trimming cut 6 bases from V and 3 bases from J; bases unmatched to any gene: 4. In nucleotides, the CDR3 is TGTGCCAGCAGGACTAGCTCCTACACCGGGGAGCTGTTTTTT. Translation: CASRTSSYTGELFF.

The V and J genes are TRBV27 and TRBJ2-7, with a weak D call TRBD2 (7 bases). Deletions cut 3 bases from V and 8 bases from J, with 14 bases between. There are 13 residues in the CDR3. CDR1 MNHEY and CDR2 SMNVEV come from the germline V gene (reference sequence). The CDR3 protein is CASSFNREGKQYF. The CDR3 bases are TGTGCCAGCAGTTTCAACAGGGAGGGCAAGCAGTACTTC.

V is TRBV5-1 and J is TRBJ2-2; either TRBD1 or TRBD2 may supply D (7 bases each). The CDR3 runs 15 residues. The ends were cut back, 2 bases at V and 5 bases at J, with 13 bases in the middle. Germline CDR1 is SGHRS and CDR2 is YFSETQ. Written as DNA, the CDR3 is TGCGCCAGCAGCTTATCCCAGGGGGGGACCGGGGAGCTGTTTTTT. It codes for CASSLSQGGTGELFF.

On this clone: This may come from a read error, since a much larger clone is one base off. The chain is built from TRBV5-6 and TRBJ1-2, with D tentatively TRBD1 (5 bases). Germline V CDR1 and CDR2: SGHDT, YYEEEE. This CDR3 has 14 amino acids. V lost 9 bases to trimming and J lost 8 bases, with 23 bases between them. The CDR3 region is CATTGGSVVGGYTF. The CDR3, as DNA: TGTGCCACCACGGGGGGATCGGTCGTTGGGGGCTACACCTTC.

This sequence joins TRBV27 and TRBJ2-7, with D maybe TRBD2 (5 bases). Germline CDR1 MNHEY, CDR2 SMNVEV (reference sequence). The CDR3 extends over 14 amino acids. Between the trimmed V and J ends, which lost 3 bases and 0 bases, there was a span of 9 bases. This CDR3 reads CASSFRESSYEQYF. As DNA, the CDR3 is TGTGCCAGCAGTTTTCGGGAAAGCTCCTACGAGCAGTACTTC.

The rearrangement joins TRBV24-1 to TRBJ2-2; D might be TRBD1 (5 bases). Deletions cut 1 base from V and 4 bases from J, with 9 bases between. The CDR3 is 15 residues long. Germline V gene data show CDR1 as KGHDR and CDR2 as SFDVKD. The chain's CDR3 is CATSDLGAGTGELFF. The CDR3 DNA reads TGTGCCACCAGTGATTTAGGGGCCGGCACCGGGGAGCTGTTTTTT.

The DNA for the CDR3 is TGTGCCAGCAGCCCGGGGGACAGGGGGTTCCATGAGCAGTTCTTC. It translates to CASSPGDRGFHEQFF. This rearrangement joins TRBV7-9 to TRBJ2-1; 11 bases are shared with TRBD1. Germline CDR1 reads SEHNR; CDR2 reads FQNEAQ (reference sequence). This CDR3 is built from 15 residues. V lost 5 bases and J lost 8; bases outside the gene matches: 8.

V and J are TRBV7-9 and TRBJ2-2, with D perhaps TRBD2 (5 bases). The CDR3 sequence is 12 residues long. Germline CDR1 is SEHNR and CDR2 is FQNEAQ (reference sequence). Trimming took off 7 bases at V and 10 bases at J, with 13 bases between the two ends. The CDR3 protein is CASNKRSAELFF. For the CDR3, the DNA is TGTGCCAGCAATAAGCGGAGTGCGGAGCTGTTTTTT.

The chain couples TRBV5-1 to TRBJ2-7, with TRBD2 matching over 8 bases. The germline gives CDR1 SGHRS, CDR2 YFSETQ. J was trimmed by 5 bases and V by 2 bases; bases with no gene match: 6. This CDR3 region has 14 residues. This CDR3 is CASSFRGGWDEQYF. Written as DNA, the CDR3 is TGCGCCAGCAGCTTTCGGGGGGGCTGGGACGAGCAGTACTTC.

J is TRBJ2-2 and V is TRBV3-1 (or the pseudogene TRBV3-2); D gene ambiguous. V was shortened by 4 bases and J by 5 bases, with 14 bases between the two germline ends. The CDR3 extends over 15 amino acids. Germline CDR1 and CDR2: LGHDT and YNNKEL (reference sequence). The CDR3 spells CASSLARGRTGELFF. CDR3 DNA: TGTGCCAGCAGCCTGGCCCGAGGTAGGACCGGGGAGCTGTTTTTT.

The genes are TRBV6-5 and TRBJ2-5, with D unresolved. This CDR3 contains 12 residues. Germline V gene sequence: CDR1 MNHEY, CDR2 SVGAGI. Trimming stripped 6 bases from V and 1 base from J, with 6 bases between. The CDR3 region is CASRGLQETQYF. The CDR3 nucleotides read TGTGCCAGCAGGGGCCTCCAAGAGACCCAGTACTTC.

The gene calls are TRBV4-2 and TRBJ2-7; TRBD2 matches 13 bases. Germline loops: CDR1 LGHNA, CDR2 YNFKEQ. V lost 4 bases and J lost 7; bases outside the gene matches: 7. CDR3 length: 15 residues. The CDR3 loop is CASSRTSGGDLEQYF. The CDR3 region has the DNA TGTGCCAGCAGCCGAACTAGCGGGGGGGACTTAGAGCAGTACTTC.